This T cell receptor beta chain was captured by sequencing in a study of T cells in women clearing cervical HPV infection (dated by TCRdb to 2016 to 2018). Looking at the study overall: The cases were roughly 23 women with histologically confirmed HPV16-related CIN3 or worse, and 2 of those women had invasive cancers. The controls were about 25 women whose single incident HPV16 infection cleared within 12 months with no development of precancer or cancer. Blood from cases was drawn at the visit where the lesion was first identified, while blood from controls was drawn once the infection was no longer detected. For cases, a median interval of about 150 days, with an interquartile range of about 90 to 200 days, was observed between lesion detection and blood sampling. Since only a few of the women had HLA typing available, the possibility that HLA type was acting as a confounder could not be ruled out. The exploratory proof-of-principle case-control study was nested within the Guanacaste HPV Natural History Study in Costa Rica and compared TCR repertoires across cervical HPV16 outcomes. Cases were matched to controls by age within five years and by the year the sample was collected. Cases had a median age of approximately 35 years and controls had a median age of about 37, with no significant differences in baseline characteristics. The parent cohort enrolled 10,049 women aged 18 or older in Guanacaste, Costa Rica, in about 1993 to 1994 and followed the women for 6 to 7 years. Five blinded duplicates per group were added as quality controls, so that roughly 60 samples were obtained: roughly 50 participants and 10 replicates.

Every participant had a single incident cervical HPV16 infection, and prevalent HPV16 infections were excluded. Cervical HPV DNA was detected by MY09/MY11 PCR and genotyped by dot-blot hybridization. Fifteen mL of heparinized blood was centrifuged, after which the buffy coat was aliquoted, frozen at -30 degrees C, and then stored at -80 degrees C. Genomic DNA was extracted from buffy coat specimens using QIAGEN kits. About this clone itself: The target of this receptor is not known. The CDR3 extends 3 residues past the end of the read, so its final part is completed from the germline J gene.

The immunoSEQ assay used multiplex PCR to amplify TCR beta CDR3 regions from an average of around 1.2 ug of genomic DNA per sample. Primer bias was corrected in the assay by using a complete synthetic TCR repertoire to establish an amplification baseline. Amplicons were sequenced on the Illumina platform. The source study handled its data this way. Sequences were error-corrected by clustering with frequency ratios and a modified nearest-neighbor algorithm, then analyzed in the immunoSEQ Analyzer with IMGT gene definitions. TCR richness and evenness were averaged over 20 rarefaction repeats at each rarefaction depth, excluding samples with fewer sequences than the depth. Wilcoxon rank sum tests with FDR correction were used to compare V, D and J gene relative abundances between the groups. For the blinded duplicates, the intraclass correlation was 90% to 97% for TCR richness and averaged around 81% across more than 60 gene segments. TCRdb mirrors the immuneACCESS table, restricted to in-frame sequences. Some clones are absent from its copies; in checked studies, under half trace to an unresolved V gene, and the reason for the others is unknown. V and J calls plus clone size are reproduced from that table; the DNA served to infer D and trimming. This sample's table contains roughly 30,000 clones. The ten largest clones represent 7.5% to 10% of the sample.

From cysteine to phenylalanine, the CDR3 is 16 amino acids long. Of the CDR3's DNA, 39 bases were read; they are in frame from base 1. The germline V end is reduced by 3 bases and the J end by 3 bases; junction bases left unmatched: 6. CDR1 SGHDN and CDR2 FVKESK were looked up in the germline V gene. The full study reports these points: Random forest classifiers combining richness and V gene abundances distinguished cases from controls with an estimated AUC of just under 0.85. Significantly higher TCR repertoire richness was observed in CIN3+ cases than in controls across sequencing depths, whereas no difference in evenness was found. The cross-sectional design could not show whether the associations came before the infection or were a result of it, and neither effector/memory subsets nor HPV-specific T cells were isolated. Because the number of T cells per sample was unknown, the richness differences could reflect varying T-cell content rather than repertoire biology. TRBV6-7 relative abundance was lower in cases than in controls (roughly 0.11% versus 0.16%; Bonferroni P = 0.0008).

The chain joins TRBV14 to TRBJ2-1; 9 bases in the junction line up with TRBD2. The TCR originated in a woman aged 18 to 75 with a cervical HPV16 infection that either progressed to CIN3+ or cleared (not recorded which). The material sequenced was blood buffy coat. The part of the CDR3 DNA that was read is TGTGCCAGCAGCCAGGGAGCGGGAGGCATCTACAATGAG. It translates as CASSQGAGGIYNE. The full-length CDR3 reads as CASSQGAGGIYNEQFF. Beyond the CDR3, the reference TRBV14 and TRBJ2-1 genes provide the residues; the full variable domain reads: EAGVTQFPSHSVIEKGQTVTLRCDPISGHDNLYWYRRVMGKEIKFLLHFVKESKQDESGMPNNRFLAERTGGTYSTLKVQPAELEDSGVYFCASSQGAGGIYNEQFFGPGTRLTVL.